This T cell receptor beta chain came from a study of cytomegalovirus exposure and HLA in healthy donors (dated by TCRdb to between 2016 and 2019). A note on the overall study: An earlier analysis of around 600 of the donors reported approximately 290 Gb of sequence data and 100 million to 130 million unique TCR beta sequences from approximately 180 million T cells. The study combined high-throughput TCR immunosequencing, statistical association of individual TCRs with disease status, and machine learning to predict cytomegalovirus infection status. The T cell repertoires of 666 subjects were profiled by immunosequencing and related to cytomegalovirus serostatus. Roughly 5 DR-DQ haplotypes were handled as single units for association and clustering because linkage in the cohort was strong. Approximately 310 gigabases of sequencing data and 75 million to 85 million unique TCR sequences made up an early release that covered approximately 700 HLA-typed donors. Among 398 genotyped donors of the cohort, an average of approximately 240,000 unique TCR beta nucleotide sequences were sequenced per donor, 15% to 20% of them non-productive. The genetic ancestry cluster associated with self-reported Caucasian donors included 70% to 85% of the 350 to 500 genotyped donors. HLA typing covered class I and class II loci at four-digit resolution. To decide whether each TCR beta V gene segment behaved as functional or pseudogenic, an earlier analysis of some 570 of the donors relied on high-throughput TCR beta sequencing. A later genetic analysis took genome-wide SNP genotypes for about 55% of the 666 donors and used that subset as a discovery cohort. To study patterns of TCR occurrence, a later analysis re-analyzed previously published TCR beta repertoires from around 660 donors and added high-resolution HLA genotyping. In the later analysis, no new phenotypic data were used to find candidate immune exposures; instead, reliance was placed on TCR beta sequences and their occurrence across donors. Typing coverage varied by locus: about 629-640 donors for A, B, C, DRB1 and DQB1; about 520 for DQA1; more than 600 for DPA1; around 450 for DPB1. Along with the approximately 650-subject first cohort, a separate validation cohort of some 130 different subjects was used. Every discovery cohort repertoire had been produced on one sequencing platform. Donor age, sex, ethnicity and CMV serostatus were collected together with the repertoire data. The study aimed to test whether signatures of past pathogen exposure could be identified by cataloging public T cell receptors.

The cohort was made up of approximately 670 healthy bone marrow donors. Cohort members were all nominally healthy when sampled, although unrecorded immune exposures were likely present. The donor tested CMV seropositive and was one of the 289 seropositive cohort members. Each donor provided a peripheral blood sample, and peripheral blood mononuclear cells were used for TCR beta sequencing. The Qiagen DNeasy Blood Extraction Kit was used to extract genomic DNA from the blood cell samples. The cysteine opens and the phenylalanine closes a CDR3 of 15 amino acids. The CDR3 DNA has 45 bases and is translated from base 1. The germline V gene encodes CDR1 MNHNY and CDR2 SVGAGI (reference sequence). The V end gives up 4 bases and the J end 2 bases, leaving 4 bases in the junction not matched to a gene. On this clone: The antigen it binds to is not known. No base qualities exist here, and no much larger clone lies one base off it.

Overall study outcomes, separate from this receptor: In a later analysis, 16,951 TCR beta sequences were associated with specific HLA alleles at a false discovery rate of 0.05. Strong co-occurrence of HLA alleles, especially DR and DQ, made assigning TCR associations to individual alleles difficult. The classifier was reported to diagnose cytomegalovirus status with high specificity and sensitivity in both the original and validation cohorts. V-gene and J-gene trimming of TCR beta chains was associated with a missense DCLRE1C variant in a later genetic analysis, and the association was replicated in an independent cohort. Because HLA typing was missing for some donors at each locus, association tests included only the typed subset. In a later analysis, HLA-associated TCR beta chains were found to be more clonally expanded and to have lower generation probabilities than equally common non-associated chains. This cohort had only TCR beta chains sequenced, and the lack of alpha or paired-chain data limited which features could be detected. The only immune exposure information available for the cohort was CMV serostatus. A later analysis reported that several top co-occurrence clusters appeared linked to parvovirus B19, influenza, CMV and Epstein-Barr virus. While some public TCRs were present in many individuals, most TCR sequences turned up only very rarely across donors. The sequencing pipeline was judged likely to have produced a cluster of highly shared sequence variants as a technical artifact. A further reported finding was that TCR beta sequences accurately predicted the HLA-A and HLA-B alleles for most subjects in the first cohort. Roughly uniform sequencing depth across donors was assumed in presence/absence analyses, although this assumption may not hold. In a later analysis, the rate of TCR association differed among HLA loci, with DRB1 alleles having the most associated TCRs and HLA-C alleles having the fewest. The study gave a list of 150 to 200 TCR beta chains associated with cytomegalovirus. In an earlier analysis of some 640 of the donors, most TCR beta V segments were observed in productive rearrangements about 90% or about 30% of the time, broadly matching IMGT annotations. Most CMV-associated TCR beta chains appeared to be HLA-restricted in a later analysis, and the HLA associations seemed to be driven largely by CMV exposure. Linkage disequilibrium might explain the correlated functional status among segregating V segments, but an unknown experimental factor could not be excluded. Some IMGT-functional V segments, including TRBV6-2 and TRBV6-3, could not be distinguished by the 87-base-pair reads and were therefore excluded. Some 16 rarely observed V segments, including chromosome 9 orphons, were excluded from the earlier analysis of approximately 600 of the donors because counts were too low. It was suggested by the authors that the approach could potentially be generalized to other disease states and immunological phenotypes. In vitro tests confirmed that a few of the cytomegalovirus-associated TCR beta chains recognize cytomegalovirus antigens. A later genetic analysis reported fewer N-insertions in productive TCRs among donors in an Asian-associated ancestry cluster than the roughly 640-donor mean.

The library was generated by the immunoSEQ multiplex PCR assay. The multiplex PCR relied on a mix of 60 forward primers for TCR Vbeta segments and 13 reverse primers for TCR Jbeta segments. The CDR3 region of rearranged TCR beta genes was amplified from genomic DNA by a multiplex PCR assay. The amplified TCR beta libraries were sequenced on the Illumina HiSeq System as 87-base-pair reads. The paper's processing steps were these. A later analysis counted some 80 million unique TCR beta chains across the 670 or so repertoires, and some 11 million of these chains were shared by at least two donors. To remove PCR and sequencing errors, raw reads were error-corrected and collapsed into unique sequences using a nearest-neighbor algorithm that merged closely related sequences. Alignment of CDR3 sequences to IMGT reference sequences was used to assign V, D and J gene segments. For a sequence to be retained, at least a six-nucleotide match to both a V gene segment and a J gene segment was required. Rearrangements were called productive when the CDR3 lacked stop codons and stayed in frame with V and J; all others were non-productive. Following IMGT convention, CDR3 was defined as the stretch from the second conserved V-encoded cysteine up to the conserved J-encoded phenylalanine. In an earlier analysis of around 540 of the donors, sequences lacking an unambiguous match to a single V gene segment were excluded. In an earlier analysis of 587 of the donors, V segments were called functional above 56.7% productive rearrangements and were called segregating when the between-donor standard deviation exceeded 5%. A statistical classification framework was built to diagnose cytomegalovirus status from the catalog of TCR beta chain sequences. In a later analysis, TCR nucleotide sequences were compared against IMGT/GENE-DB human TR gene sequences so that V and J genes could be assigned. The TCRdist pipeline was used in a later analysis to assign CDR3 sequences and most-parsimonious VDJ recombination scenarios. In a later analysis, each TCR beta chain was defined by its CDR3 amino acid sequence together with its V-gene family, and reads lacking a unique V-gene family were excluded. To address suspected cross-contamination and a sequencing artifact, a later analysis removed roughly 580 highly shared, low-generation-probability nucleotide sequences. In a later analysis, a clonal expansion index for each public chain was calculated from normalized within-repertoire ranks of inferred template counts. A later analysis computed generation probabilities with a VDJ recombination model fitted to out-of-frame rearrangements, and checked the results against IGoR. In a later analysis, TCR-TCR, TCR-HLA and TCR-CMV co-occurrence was scored with hypergeometric tests, and a repertoire-size bias correction was applied to TCR pairs. To estimate false discovery rates, a later analysis permuted the HLA or CMV assignments 20 times. A later analysis grouped co-occurring TCRs with DBSCAN, adding TCRdist sequence similarity when clustering within HLA-allele-positive subsets. Repertoires with fewer than 30,000 or more than 120,000 public chains were left out of co-occurrence clustering, as were five repertoires with anomalous nucleotide sharing. In TCRdb, the immuneACCESS table is reduced to in-frame sequences with V and J assigned. These tables do not hold every clone; where another copy was compared, an unresolved V gene accounts for under half, and the others remain unexplained. Clone size and the V and J calls come from that table; the DNA yielded D and trimming. The sample includes about 300,000 clones, with 75% to 90% observed a single time. The top ten clonotypes cover 3.5% to 4% of the sample.

The sequence was collected from a man between 40 and 49 years old in good health and CMV-seropositive. Sequenced sample: PBMCs. The receptor chain draws on TRBV6-6 and TRBJ1-5; 8 central nucleotides agree with TRBD1. The nucleotide sequence is TGTGCCAGCAGTTTGTCGGGACAGGGCAATCAGCCCCAGCATTTT. Translation gives CASSLSGQGNQPQHF.